A selection of T cell receptor beta chains follows, all from one sample in a study of blood T cell repertoires in COVID-19. Sequencing used immunoSEQ multiplex PCR; TCRdb keeps in-frame clones, though not all of them. The table includes about 360,000 clones, 80% to 90% detected once. The sequencing sample was made of peripheral blood. These receptors came from an older woman with COVID-19, enrolled during active disease. CDR3s include the opening cysteine and the closing phenylalanine or tryptophan. The D gene is left open where the match is weak. Clone size is stated in some rows and not others, as once, few, many or a class when expanded.

d_gene	v_gene	j_gene	abundance	CDR3aa	CDR3nt
TRBD2	TRBV5-1	TRBJ2-3	.	CASSPGTSGGVGTDTQYF	TGCGCCAGCAGCCCTGGGACTAGCGGGGGGGTAGGCACAGATACGCAGTATTTT
TRBD2	TRBV5-1	TRBJ2-1	.	CASSLGSTGTSGSGQFF	TGCGCCAGCAGCTTGGGCTCCACCGGGACTAGCGGCTCTGGGCAGTTCTTC
.	TRBV11-2	TRBJ2-7	.	CASSFDRGEQYF	TGTGCCAGCAGCTTTGACAGAGGCGAGCAGTACTTC
TRBD2	TRBV5-6	TRBJ2-3	.	CASSQGLAGVMAQYF	TGTGCCAGCAGCCAGGGACTAGCGGGGGTGATGGCGCAGTATTTT
.	TRBV19	TRBJ2-1	.	CASSIDPSSYNEQFF	TGTGCCAGTAGTATAGACCCGAGCTCCTACAATGAGCAGTTCTTC
TRBD1	TRBV7-9	TRBJ2-7	.	CASSRQGGSEQYF	TGTGCCAGCAGCAGACAGGGGGGGAGCGAGCAGTACTTC
.	TRBV4-3	TRBJ2-5	.	CASSQERPQGTQYF	TGCGCCAGCAGCCAAGAAAGGCCCCAGGGGACCCAGTACTTC
TRBD1	TRBV5-4	TRBJ2-2	.	CAAGQGRSTGELFF	TGTGCCGCGGGACAGGGAAGATCCACCGGGGAGCTGTTTTTT
TRBD1	TRBV6-5	TRBJ2-5	once	CASSLQGTSETQYF	TGTGCCAGCAGTCTACAGGGGACCAGCGAGACCCAGTACTTC
TRBD1	TRBV5-6	TRBJ1-2	.	CASTLQGAPGGGYTF	TGTGCCAGCACTCTACAGGGGGCCCCCGGCGGGGGCTACACCTTC
.	TRBV2	TRBJ1-6	.	CASYRVEGSPLHF	TGTGCCAGCTATAGGGTAGAGGGTTCACCCCTCCACTTT
TRBD2	TRBV4-2	TRBJ2-3	.	CASSYGTSGFSTDTQYF	TGTGCCAGCAGCTATGGGACTAGCGGGTTCAGCACAGATACGCAGTATTTT
TRBD1	TRBV11-3	TRBJ2-7	few	CASSMDRAASEQYF	TGTGCCAGCAGTATGGACAGGGCGGCCTCCGAGCAGTACTTC
.	TRBV7-3	TRBJ1-2	.	CASSSRAAADGYTF	TGTGCCAGCAGCTCGAGGGCGGCCGCTGATGGCTACACCTTC
TRBD1	TRBV19	TRBJ1-1	.	CASSMDRGATNTEAFF	TGTGCCAGTAGTATGGACAGGGGGGCTACGAACACTGAAGCTTTCTTT
TRBD2	TRBV5-4	TRBJ2-1	.	CASTRRERGGWSSYNEQFF	TGTGCCAGCACCCGAAGAGAGCGGGGGGGTTGGAGCTCCTACAATGAGCAGTTCTTC
TRBD1	TRBV7-9	TRBJ1-1	.	CASSWGAGQGSTEAFF	TGTGCCAGCAGTTGGGGCGCGGGACAGGGGAGCACTGAAGCTTTCTTT
.	TRBV11-2	TRBJ1-3	once	CASSPGHSSGNTIYF	TGTGCCAGCAGCCCCGGACACTCCTCTGGAAACACCATATATTTT
TRBD1	TRBV5-4	TRBJ1-2	.	CASSLDRGIDGYTF	TGTGCCAGCAGCTTGGACAGGGGGATCGATGGCTACACCTTC
TRBD1	TRBV5-1	TRBJ2-7	.	CASRPGTESYEQYF	TGCGCCAGCAGACCCGGGACAGAGAGTTACGAGCAGTACTTC
.	TRBV4-1	TRBJ1-2	.	CASSQTGGMDGYTF	TGCGCCAGCAGCCAAACGGGAGGGATGGATGGCTACACCTTC
TRBD2	TRBV7-9	TRBJ2-3	.	CASSLGGGAADTQYF	TGTGCCAGCAGCTTAGGCGGGGGGGCGGCAGATACGCAGTATTTT
TRBD2	TRBV7-8	TRBJ2-3	.	CASSLAGLAATDTQYF	TGTGCCAGCAGCTTAGCGGGACTAGCGGCCACAGATACGCAGTATTTT
.	TRBV2	TRBJ2-2	once	CASIYGANTGELFF	TGTGCCAGCATTTACGGGGCGAACACCGGGGAGCTGTTTTTT
TRBD2	TRBV7-8	TRBJ2-7	.	CASSLLGSGGTHEQYF	TGTGCCAGCAGCCTCCTGGGGAGCGGGGGGACCCACGAGCAGTACTTC
.	TRBV7-3	TRBJ2-3	.	CASSSLGRDTQYF	TGTGCCAGCAGCTCCCTGGGGCGGGATACGCAGTATTTT
.	TRBV2	TRBJ2-3	.	CASSEESLRSADTQYF	TGTGCCAGCAGTGAAGAGAGTCTAAGATCTGCAGATACGCAGTATTTT
.	TRBV5-6	TRBJ1-4	few	CASSERSGVKKALFF	TGTGCCAGCAGCGAGAGAAGCGGAGTGAAAAAAGCTCTGTTTTTT
TRBD1	TRBV7-9	TRBJ2-4	.	CASSLFHSLGQDIQYF	TGTGCCAGCAGCTTATTCCACTCCCTCGGACAGGACATTCAGTACTTC
.	TRBV11-3	TRBJ1-1	once	CASSFNQRGTEAFF	TGTGCCAGCAGCTTCAACCAACGGGGGACTGAAGCTTTCTTT
TRBD2	TRBV5-6	TRBJ2-7	.	CASSLGLAGTYEQYF	TGTGCCAGCAGCTTGGGACTAGCGGGGACCTACGAGCAGTACTTC
TRBD2	TRBV4-1	TRBJ2-7	.	CASSQHPGLEDEQYF	TGCGCCAGCAGCCAACACCCGGGACTAGAAGACGAGCAGTACTTC
.	TRBV27	TRBJ2-7	.	CASGTALTYEQYF	TGTGCCAGCGGTACAGCCCTAACCTACGAGCAGTACTTC
.	TRBV2	TRBJ1-5	.	CASSSLGPQHF	TGTGCCAGCAGTTCCCTCGGGCCCCAGCATTTT
.	TRBV29-1	TRBJ2-5	.	CSSGGETQYF	TGCAGCTCTGGGGGGGAGACCCAGTACTTC
.	TRBV7-3	TRBJ2-3	.	CASSVSNTDTQYF	TGTGCCAGCAGCGTCAGTAACACAGATACGCAGTATTTT
TRBD1	TRBV5-1	TRBJ2-7	.	CASSFTLQGLFVSHYEQYF	TGCGCCAGCAGCTTTACCTTACAGGGGCTCTTTGTCAGCCACTACGAGCAGTACTTC
.	TRBV7-2	TRBJ1-2	.	CASSLDSSSFYGYTF	TGTGCCAGCAGCTTAGATAGCTCATCCTTCTATGGCTACACCTTC
TRBD1	TRBV6-2/TRBV6-3	TRBJ1-3	few	CASSYRTGTDYSGNTIYF	TGTGCCAGCAGTTACCGAACCGGGACAGACTACTCTGGAAACACCATATATTTT
TRBD1	TRBV7-8	TRBJ2-1	.	CASSRTGYEQFF	TGTGCCAGCAGCCGGACAGGATATGAGCAGTTCTTC
.	TRBV19	TRBJ2-3	.	CASRTYREGSTDTQYF	TGTGCCAGTAGAACATACAGGGAGGGAAGCACAGATACGCAGTATTTT
.	TRBV23-1	TRBJ2-7	.	CASSLLPPCGSYEQYF	TGCGCCAGCAGTCTCCTCCCACCCTGCGGCTCCTACGAGCAGTACTTC
.	TRBV6-5	TRBJ2-2	.	CASSILGLSTGELFF	TGTGCCAGCAGTATCCTTGGGCTCTCAACCGGGGAGCTGTTTTTT
TRBD1	TRBV6-5	TRBJ1-1	.	CASRKGDRLNTEAFF	TGTGCCAGCAGAAAAGGGGACAGGTTGAACACTGAAGCTTTCTTT
TRBD1	TRBV7-9	TRBJ1-5	.	CASSLGQGIMRNQPQHF	TGTGCCAGCAGCTTAGGACAGGGTATTATGCGCAATCAGCCCCAGCATTTT
TRBD1	TRBV9	TRBJ1-3	few	CASSAPRTGASGNTIYF	TGTGCCAGCAGCGCACCCCGGACAGGCGCCTCTGGAAACACCATATATTTT
.	TRBV7-2	TRBJ2-7	.	CASSLDGGRTAEQYF	TGTGCCAGCAGCTTAGACGGGGGACGGACGGCCGAGCAGTACTTC
TRBD1	TRBV19	TRBJ1-2	.	CASRRTGGDYGYTF	TGTGCCAGTAGGCGGACAGGGGGAGACTATGGCTACACCTTC
.	TRBV29-1	TRBJ1-1	.	CSVEVWANTEAFF	TGCAGCGTTGAAGTGTGGGCGAACACTGAAGCTTTCTTT
.	TRBV3-1/TRBV3-2	TRBJ1-6	.	CASSQVQGSSPLHF	TGTGCCAGCAGCCAAGTTCAGGGTAGTTCACCCCTCCACTTT
.	TRBV7-2	TRBJ1-2	.	CASSLGAVGRRSGYTF	TGTGCCAGCAGCTTAGGGGCGGTGGGGCGTCGTTCTGGCTACACCTTC
.	TRBV21-1	TRBJ2-6	.	CASSKTVRRFSGANVLTF	TGTGCCAGCAGCAAAACAGTCCGTAGATTCTCTGGGGCCAACGTCCTGACTTTC
.	TRBV7-2	TRBJ1-3	.	CASSRAGTTGNTIYF	TGTGCCAGCAGCCGTGCCGGGACAACAGGAAACACCATATATTTT
TRBD1	TRBV7-2	TRBJ2-5	.	CASRQGAWETQYF	TGTGCCAGCAGACAGGGGGCTTGGGAGACCCAGTACTTC
.	TRBV30	TRBJ2-1	once	CAWSVGASDEQFF	TGTGCCTGGAGTGTAGGAGCGTCCGATGAGCAGTTCTTC
TRBD1	TRBV5-4	TRBJ2-2	once	CASSSPTGAPGELFF	TGTGCCAGCAGCTCGCCGACAGGGGCCCCCGGGGAGCTGTTTTTT
.	TRBV5-4	TRBJ1-1	.	CASSWSGGNTEAFF	TGTGCCAGCAGCTGGTCGGGGGGGAACACTGAAGCTTTCTTT
.	TRBV11-2	TRBJ2-3	.	CASSLDIAGALTDTQYF	TGTGCCAGCAGCTTAGATATTGCGGGGGCCCTGACAGATACGCAGTATTTT
.	TRBV4-2	TRBJ2-1	.	CASSQDGGPYNEQFF	TGTGCCAGCAGCCAAGACGGGGGACCCTACAATGAGCAGTTCTTC